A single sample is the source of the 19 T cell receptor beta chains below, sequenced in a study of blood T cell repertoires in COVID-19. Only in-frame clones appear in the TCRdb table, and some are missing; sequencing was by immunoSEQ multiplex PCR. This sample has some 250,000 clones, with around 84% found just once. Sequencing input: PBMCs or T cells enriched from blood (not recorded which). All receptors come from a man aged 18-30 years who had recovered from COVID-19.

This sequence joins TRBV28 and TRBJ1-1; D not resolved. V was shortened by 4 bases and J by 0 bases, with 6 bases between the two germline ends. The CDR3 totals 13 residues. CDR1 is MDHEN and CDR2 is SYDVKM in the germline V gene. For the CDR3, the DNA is TGTGCCAGCAGTTCCCCAGTGAACACTGAAGCTTTCTTT. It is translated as CASSSPVNTEAFF.

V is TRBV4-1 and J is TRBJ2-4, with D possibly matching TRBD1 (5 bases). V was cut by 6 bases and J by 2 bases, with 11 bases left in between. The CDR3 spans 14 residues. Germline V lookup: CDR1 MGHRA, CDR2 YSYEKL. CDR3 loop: CASSHRGTKNIQYF. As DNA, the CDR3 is TGCGCCAGCAGTCATAGGGGTACCAAAAACATTCAGTACTTC.

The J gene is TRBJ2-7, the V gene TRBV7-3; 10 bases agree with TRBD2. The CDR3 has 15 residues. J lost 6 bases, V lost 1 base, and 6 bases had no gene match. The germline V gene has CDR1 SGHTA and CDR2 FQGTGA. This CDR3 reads CASSLRKASGSEQYF. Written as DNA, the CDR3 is TGTGCCAGCAGCTTAAGGAAAGCTAGCGGGAGCGAGCAGTACTTC.

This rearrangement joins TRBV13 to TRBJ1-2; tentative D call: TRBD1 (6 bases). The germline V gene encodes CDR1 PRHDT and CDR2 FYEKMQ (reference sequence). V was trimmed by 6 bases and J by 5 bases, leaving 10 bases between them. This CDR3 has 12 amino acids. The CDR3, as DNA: TGTGCCAGCAGGTCAGGGGAATATGGCTACACCTTC. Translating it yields CASRSGEYGYTF.

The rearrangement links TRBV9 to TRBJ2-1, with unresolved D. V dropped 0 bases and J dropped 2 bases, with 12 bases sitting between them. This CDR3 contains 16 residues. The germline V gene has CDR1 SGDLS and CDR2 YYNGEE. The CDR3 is CASSVGATRTYNEQFF. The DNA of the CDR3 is TGTGCCAGCAGCGTAGGTGCTACCAGGACCTACAATGAGCAGTTCTTC.

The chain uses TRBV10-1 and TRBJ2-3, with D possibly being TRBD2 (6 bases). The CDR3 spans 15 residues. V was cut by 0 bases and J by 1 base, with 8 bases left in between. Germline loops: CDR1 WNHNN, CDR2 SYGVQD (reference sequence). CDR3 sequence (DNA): TGCGCCAGCAGTGAGTCCGCTAGCGGCACAGATACGCAGTATTTT. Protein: CASSESASGTDTQYF.

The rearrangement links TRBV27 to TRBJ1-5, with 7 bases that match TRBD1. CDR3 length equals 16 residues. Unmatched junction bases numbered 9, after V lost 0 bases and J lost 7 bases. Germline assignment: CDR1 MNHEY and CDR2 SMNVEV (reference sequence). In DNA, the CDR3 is TGTGCCAGCAGTTTATCGGGGGCAGGGGGGTGGCAGCCCCAGCATTTT. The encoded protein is CASSLSGAGGWQPQHF.

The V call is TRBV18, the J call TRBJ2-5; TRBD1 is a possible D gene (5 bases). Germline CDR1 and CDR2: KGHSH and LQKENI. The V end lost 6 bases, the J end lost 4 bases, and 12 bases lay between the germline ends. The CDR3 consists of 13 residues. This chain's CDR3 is CASSLDSGETQYF. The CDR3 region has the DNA TGTGCCAGCTCCCTCGACAGTGGAGAGACCCAGTACTTC.

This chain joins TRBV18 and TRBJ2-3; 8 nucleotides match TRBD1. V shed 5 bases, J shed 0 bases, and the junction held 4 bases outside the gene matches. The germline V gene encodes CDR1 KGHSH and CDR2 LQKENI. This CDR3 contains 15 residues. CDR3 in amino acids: CASSSDRDSTDTQYF. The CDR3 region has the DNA TGTGCCAGCTCATCGGACAGGGACAGCACAGATACGCAGTATTTT. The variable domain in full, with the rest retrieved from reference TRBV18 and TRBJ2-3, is NAGVMQNPRHLVRRRGQEARLRCSPMKGHSHVYWYRQLPEEGLKFMVYLQKENIIDESGMPKERFSAEFPKEGPSILRIQQVVRGDSAAYFCASSSDRDSTDTQYFGPGTRLTVL.

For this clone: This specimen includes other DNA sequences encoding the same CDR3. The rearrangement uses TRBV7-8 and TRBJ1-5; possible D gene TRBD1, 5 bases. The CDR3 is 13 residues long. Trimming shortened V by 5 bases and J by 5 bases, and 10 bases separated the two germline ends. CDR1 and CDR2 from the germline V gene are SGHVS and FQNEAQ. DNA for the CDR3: TGTGCCAGCAGCGCGGGGCGAGATCAGCCCCAGCATTTT. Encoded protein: CASSAGRDQPQHF.

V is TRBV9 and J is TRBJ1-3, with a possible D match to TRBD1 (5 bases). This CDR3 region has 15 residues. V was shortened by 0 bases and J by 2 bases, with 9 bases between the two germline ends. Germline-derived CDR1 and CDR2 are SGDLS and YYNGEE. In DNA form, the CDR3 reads TGTGCCAGCAGCGTAGAAATCAGGGCTGGAAACACCATATATTTT. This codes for CASSVEIRAGNTIYF.

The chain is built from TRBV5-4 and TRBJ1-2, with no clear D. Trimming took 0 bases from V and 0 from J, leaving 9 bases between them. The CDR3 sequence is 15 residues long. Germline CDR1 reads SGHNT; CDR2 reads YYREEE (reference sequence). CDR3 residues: CASSLDPDSNYGYTF. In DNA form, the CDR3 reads TGTGCCAGCAGCTTGGACCCAGACTCTAACTATGGCTACACCTTC.

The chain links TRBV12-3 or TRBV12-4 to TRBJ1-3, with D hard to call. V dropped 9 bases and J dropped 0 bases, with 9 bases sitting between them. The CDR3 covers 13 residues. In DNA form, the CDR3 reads TGTGCCAGTAATTCCGGCTCTGGAAACACCATATATTTT. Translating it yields CASNSGSGNTIYF.

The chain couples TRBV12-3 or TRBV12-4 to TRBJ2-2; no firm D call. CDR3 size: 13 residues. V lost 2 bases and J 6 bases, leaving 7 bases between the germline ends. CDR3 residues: CASSLSLPGELFF. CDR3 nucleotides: TGTGCCAGCAGTTTATCTCTTCCCGGGGAGCTGTTTTTT.

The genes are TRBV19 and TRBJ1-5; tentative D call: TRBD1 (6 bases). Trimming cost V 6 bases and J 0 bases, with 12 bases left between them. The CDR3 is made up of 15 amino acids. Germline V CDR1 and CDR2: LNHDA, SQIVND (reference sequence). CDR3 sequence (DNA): TGTGCCAGTAGACGGACAGTCAATAGCAATCAGCCCCAGCATTTT. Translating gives CASRRTVNSNQPQHF.

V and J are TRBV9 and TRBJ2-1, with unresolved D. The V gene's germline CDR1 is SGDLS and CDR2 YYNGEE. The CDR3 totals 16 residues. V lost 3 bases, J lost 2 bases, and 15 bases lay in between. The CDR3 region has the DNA TGTGCCAGCAGCGCCGCCGTTCGAGGCCCCTACAATGAGCAGTTCTTC. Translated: CASSAAVRGPYNEQFF.

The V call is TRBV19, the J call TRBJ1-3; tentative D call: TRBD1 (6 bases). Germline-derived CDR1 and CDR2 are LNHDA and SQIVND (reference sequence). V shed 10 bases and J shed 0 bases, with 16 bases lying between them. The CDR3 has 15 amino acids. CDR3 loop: CATKPGHTSGNTIYF. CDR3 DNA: TGTGCCACCAAGCCGGGACATACCTCTGGAAACACCATATATTTT.

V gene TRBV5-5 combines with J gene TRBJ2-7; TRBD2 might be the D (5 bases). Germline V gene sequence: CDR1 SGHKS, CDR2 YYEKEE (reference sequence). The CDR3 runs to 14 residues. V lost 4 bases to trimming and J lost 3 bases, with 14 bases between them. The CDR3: CASSLGGEGYEQYF. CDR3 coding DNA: TGTGCCAGCAGCCTCGGAGGAGAGGGCTACGAGCAGTACTTC.

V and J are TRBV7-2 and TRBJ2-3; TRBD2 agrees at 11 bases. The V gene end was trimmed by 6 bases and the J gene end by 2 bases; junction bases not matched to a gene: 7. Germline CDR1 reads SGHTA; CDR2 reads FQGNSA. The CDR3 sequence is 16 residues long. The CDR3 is CASRQTSGVHTDTQYF. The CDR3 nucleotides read TGTGCCAGCAGGCAGACTAGCGGGGTACACACAGATACGCAGTATTTT. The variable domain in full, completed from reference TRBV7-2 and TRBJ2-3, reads GAGVSQSPSNKVTEKGKDVELRCDPISGHTALYWYRQSLGQGLEFLIYFQGNSAPDKSGLPSDRFSAERTGGSVSTLTIQRTQQEDSAVYLCASRQTSGVHTDTQYFGPGTRLTVL.